This TCR beta chain was documented in a study of blood T cell repertoires in COVID-19. The CDR3 consists of 16 residues. Per the germline V gene, CDR1 is SGHDT and CDR2 is YYEEEE. V lost 9 bases and J lost 4, with 20 bases in between. Clones were sequenced by immunoSEQ multiplex PCR, and TCRdb holds only the in-frame ones, with some missing. The profile shows about 150,000 clones, about 90% of them singletons. This chain links TRBV5-6 with TRBJ1-6; D is possibly TRBD1 (5 bases). The sequencing input was peripheral blood. The receptor's source is a middle-aged man with acute or convalescent COVID-19. The CDR3 DNA reads TGTGCCACCAAACGGGGGGTCCCACGATATAATTCACCCCTCCACTTT. The encoded protein is CATKRGVPRYNSPLHF.